These 27 T cell receptor beta chains were sequenced from one sample in a study of control samples from healthy donors and cancer patients (dated by TCRdb to between 2020 and 2021). The method behind the library was the immunoSEQ multiplex PCR assay. In its TCRdb copy, this immuneACCESS table keeps in-frame sequences only and misses some clones. Where compared with another copy, unresolved V genes explain less than half of these, and the others have no known cause. The sample contains 100,000 to 150,000 clones, approximately 90% of them found a single time. The ten largest clones capture roughly 8.7% of the sample. Sample: blood. Receptors originate from a man younger than 35 in good health.

V and J are TRBV7-6 and TRBJ1-2, with D possibly TRBD1 on 5 matching bases. CDR1 and CDR2 from the germline V gene are SGHVS and FNYEAQ. CDR3 size: 14 residues. V lost 5 bases to trimming and J lost 2 bases, with 12 bases between them. The CDR3 bases are TGTGCCAGCAGCCCCGGTGGGACCAACTATGGCTACACCTTC. This encodes CASSPGGTNYGYTF.

The V gene is TRBV18, the J gene TRBJ2-3; no firm D call. Germline assignment: CDR1 KGHSH and CDR2 LQKENI. The CDR3 totals 13 residues. V gave up 0 bases and J gave up 3 bases, with 4 bases separating them. CDR3 DNA: TGTGCCAGCTCACCACCGGGGACAGATACGCAGTATTTT. This gives the protein CASSPPGTDTQYF.

This clone occurred many times. This chain joins TRBV6-5 and TRBJ1-6; D not resolved. Germline V lookup: CDR1 MNHEY, CDR2 SVGAGI. The CDR3 sequence is 15 residues long. The V gene lost 8 bases and the J gene lost 7 bases, with 18 bases spanning the gap. The CDR3 DNA sequence: TGTGCCAGCTCGAAGGCTGCAGAACCAAATTCACCCCTCCACTTT. Encoded protein: CASSKAAEPNSPLHF.

The J gene is TRBJ1-2, the V gene TRBV20-1, with no clear D. In germline, CDR1 is DFQATT, CDR2 SNEGSKA (reference sequence). Trimming pared 5 bases from V and 8 bases from J, leaving 12 bases between. The CDR3 consists of 11 residues. CDR3 amino acids: CSAGPVRGYTF. DNA for the CDR3: TGCAGTGCTGGCCCGGTTAGGGGCTACACCTTC.

This sequence joins TRBV3-1 (or the pseudogene TRBV3-2) and TRBJ2-1, with TRBD1 matching over 7 bases. The V gene end was trimmed by 1 base and the J gene end by 1 base; junction bases not matched to a gene: 4. CDR3 length: 16 amino acids. The germline CDR1 and CDR2 sequences are LGHDT and YNNKEL (reference sequence). DNA for the CDR3: TGTGCCAGCAGCCAAGGGGCAGGGGGTTCCTACAATGAGCAGTTCTTC. Protein: CASSQGAGGSYNEQFF.

The CDR3 DNA follows: TGCGCCAGCGACCCGGGACAGGGGCTTAACACTGAAGCTTTCTTT. Amino acid sequence: CASDPGQGLNTEAFF. The chain recombines TRBV5-1 with TRBJ1-1; 10 bases agree with TRBD1. Looked up from germline, CDR1 is SGHRS and CDR2 is YFSETQ. The CDR3 is 15 amino acids. The ends lost 7 bases at V and 2 bases at J; junction bases unmatched: 8.

CDR3 region: CASSFPGQGTGELFF. CDR3 nucleotides: TGCGCCAGCAGCTTTCCGGGACAAGGAACCGGGGAGCTGTTTTTT. The chain has TRBV5-1 and TRBJ2-2; a possible D gene is TRBD1 (6 bases). Between the trimmed V and J ends, which lost 2 bases and 5 bases, there was a span of 13 bases. Germline V gene lookup returns CDR1 SGHRS and CDR2 YFSETQ. The CDR3 has 15 residues.

The V gene is TRBV6-5, the J gene TRBJ2-3; TRBD1 matches at 9 bases. The V gene's germline CDR1 is MNHEY and CDR2 SVGAGI. The CDR3 contains 13 residues. Losses at the gene ends were 8 bases for V and 3 bases for J; bases not matched to a gene: 3. The chain's CDR3 is CASATGGTDTQYF. The DNA of the CDR3 is TGTGCCAGCGCGACAGGGGGAACAGATACGCAGTATTTT.

The chain carries TRBV19 and TRBJ2-3; no reliable D call. The germline V gene encodes CDR1 LNHDA and CDR2 SQIVND (reference sequence). Trimming left V 9 bases short and J 0 bases short, with 13 bases between. The CDR3 is 14 residues long. The CDR3 sequence is CASQTRPSTDTQYF. In DNA form, the CDR3 reads TGTGCCAGCCAGACCCGGCCCAGCACAGATACGCAGTATTTT.

J is TRBJ1-2 and V is TRBV6-4; D is perhaps TRBD1 (5 bases). The CDR3 spans 14 residues. Germline CDR1 and CDR2: MRHNA and SNTAGT. Trimming stripped 6 bases from V and 7 bases from J, with 18 bases between. The CDR3: CASSSGRSGSGYTF. CDR3 in DNA: TGTGCCAGCAGCTCAGGGAGGTCCGGGAGTGGCTACACCTTC.

This chain uses TRBV29-1 with TRBJ1-1, with no clear D. Germline-derived CDR1 and CDR2 are SQVTM and ANQGSEA. The CDR3 totals 14 residues. V was clipped by 6 bases and J by 0 bases, with 14 bases between them. The CDR3: CSVVGNKVNTEAFF. CDR3 nucleotides: TGCAGCGTGGTAGGGAATAAGGTGAACACTGAAGCTTTCTTT.

As for this clone: At one of its ends the junction is not consistent with the germline gene, which may arise from a read error. The rearrangement links TRBV6-5 to TRBJ1-2; possible D gene TRBD1, 5 bases. Germline V lookup: CDR1 MNHEY, CDR2 SVGAGI. CDR3 size: 12 residues. The CDR3 sequence is CASSPPTLGAYF. CDR3 bases: TGTGCCAGCAGTCCCCCGACCCTCGGGGCCTACTTC.

The rearrangement uses TRBV27 and TRBJ1-1; 9 bases are a match to TRBD1. Germline CDR1 and CDR2: MNHEY and SMNVEV (reference sequence). V dropped 2 bases and J dropped 8; count of bases not matched to a gene: 3. The CDR3 has 13 amino acids. The CDR3 loop is CASSLTGGEEAFF. The CDR3 region has the DNA TGTGCCAGCAGTTTAACAGGGGGCGAGGAAGCTTTCTTT.

The chain links TRBV9 to TRBJ2-2; unclear D gene. V lost 0 bases, J lost 6 bases, and 6 bases lay in between. Germline assignment: CDR1 SGDLS and CDR2 YYNGEE. The length of the CDR3 is 13 residues. The CDR3 nucleotides read TGTGCCAGCAGCGTAGTCAGTGCCGGGGAGCTGTTTTTT. It is translated as CASSVVSAGELFF.

The chain couples TRBV15 to TRBJ1-2, with no clear D. V lost 5 bases and J lost 3, with 16 bases in between. This CDR3 region has 15 residues. CDR1 is LNHNV and CDR2 is YYDKDF in the germline V gene (reference sequence). CDR3 nucleotide sequence: TGTGCCACCAGCGGAACGGTCCGAGAGGACTATGGCTACACCTTC. Protein sequence: CATSGTVREDYGYTF.

The gene calls are TRBV4-1 and TRBJ1-1; D unresolved. V was clipped by 1 base and J by 4 bases, with 10 bases between them. The CDR3 totals 14 residues. Germline values: CDR1 MGHRA, CDR2 YSYEKL. The CDR3 sequence: CASSQVLSGTEAFF. The DNA for the CDR3 is TGCGCCAGCAGCCAAGTACTGAGCGGCACTGAAGCTTTCTTT.

The chain combines TRBV6-5 with TRBJ1-2; TRBD1 matches at 9 bases. This CDR3 is built from 13 residues. The V gene's germline CDR1 is MNHEY and CDR2 SVGAGI. V trimming: 10 bases; J trimming: 6 bases; junction bases outside the gene matches: 9. CDR3 region: CAKAGTGSHGYTF. Written as DNA, the CDR3 is TGTGCCAAGGCCGGGACAGGGAGCCATGGCTACACCTTC.

This chain uses TRBV23-1 with TRBJ1-2, with unresolved D. TRBV23-1 is identified as an open reading frame with a role that is uncertain. CDR3 length: 14 amino acids. Trimming left V 6 bases short and J 4 bases short, with 15 bases between. CDR3 nucleotide sequence: TGCGCCAGCAGCAGAAGACGAACCCTCTATGGCTACACCTTC. This encodes CASSRRRTLYGYTF.

This chain joins TRBV10-3 and TRBJ2-7, with TRBD1 identical over 8 bases. This CDR3 has 11 amino acids. The germline V gene encodes CDR1 ENHRY and CDR2 SYGVKD. V gave up 8 bases and J gave up 6 bases; unmatched junction bases: 3. The CDR3 sequence: CAISRGPEQYF. CDR3 nucleotide sequence: TGTGCCATCTCCAGGGGGCCCGAGCAGTACTTC.

The genes are TRBV19 and TRBJ2-4, with D possibly TRBD2 on 5 matching bases. Deletions cut 4 bases from V and 1 base from J, with 14 bases between. This CDR3 has 16 residues. Germline CDR1 and CDR2: LNHDA and SQIVND (reference sequence). The CDR3 region has the DNA TGTGCCAGTAGTACCTTCTATGGCGGGGCCAAAAACATTCAGTACTTC. This sequence encodes CASSTFYGGAKNIQYF.

The chain combines TRBV7-3 with TRBJ2-1; D perhaps matches TRBD2 (6 bases). The V and J ends lost 3 bases and 0 bases respectively, with 9 bases between them. Germline V gene lookup returns CDR1 SGHTA and CDR2 FQGTGA. The CDR3 runs to 15 residues. CDR3 amino acids: CASSLKTSSYNEQFF. In nucleotides, the CDR3 is TGTGCCAGCAGCTTGAAGACTAGCTCCTACAATGAGCAGTTCTTC. Based on the CDR3 plus reference TRBV7-3 and TRBJ2-1, the full variable domain is GAGVSQTPSNKVTEKGKYVELRCDPISGHTALYWYRQSLGQGPEFLIYFQGTGAADDSGLPNDRFFAVRPEGSVSTLKIQRTERGDSAVYLCASSLKTSSYNEQFFGPGTRLTVL.

This clone was found once. The V call is TRBV27, the J call TRBJ2-2, with D uncertain. The CDR3 covers 14 residues. V lost 2 bases to trimming and J lost 0 bases, with 4 bases between them. Germline V gene data show CDR1 as MNHEY and CDR2 as SMNVEV (reference sequence). CDR3 protein: CASSLRTNTGELFF. In DNA form, the CDR3 reads TGTGCCAGCAGTTTACGTACGAACACCGGGGAGCTGTTTTTT.

The chain recombines TRBV5-4 with TRBJ1-2, with TRBD1 matching 8 bases. Losses at the gene ends were 3 bases for V and 2 bases for J; bases not matched to a gene: 6. This CDR3 comprises 15 residues. Germline loops: CDR1 SGHNT, CDR2 YYREEE (reference sequence). CDR3 sequence: CASSYTDRANYGYTF. The CDR3 coding sequence is TGTGCCAGCAGCTATACGGACAGGGCCAACTATGGCTACACCTTC. Looking up the rest from reference TRBV5-4 and TRBJ1-2 gives the full variable domain: ETGVTQSPTHLIKTRGQQVTLRCSSQSGHNTVSWYQQALGQGPQFIFQYYREEENGRGNFPPRFSGLQFPNYSSELNVNALELDDSALYLCASSYTDRANYGYTFGSGTRLTVV.

The V gene is TRBV19, the J gene TRBJ1-3; tentatively, D is TRBD1 (5 bases). This CDR3 comprises 15 residues. Per germline, CDR1 LNHDA and CDR2 SQIVND (reference sequence). V lost 5 bases to trimming and J lost 0 bases, with 11 bases between them. The chain's CDR3 is CASSGRAYSGNTIYF. CDR3 DNA sequence: TGTGCCAGTAGTGGCAGGGCCTACTCTGGAAACACCATATATTTT.

V is TRBV20-1 and J is TRBJ1-6; no firm D call. CDR1 is DFQATT and CDR2 is SNEGSKA in the germline V gene (reference sequence). Trimming shortened V by 3 bases and J by 3 bases, and 9 bases separated the two germline ends. CDR3 length: 14 residues. The CDR3 loop reads CSASPGLYNSPLHF. The DNA of the CDR3 is TGCAGTGCTAGTCCAGGCCTCTATAATTCACCCCTCCACTTT.

In nucleotides, the CDR3 is TGTGCCAGCAGCCACATTGACAGGGAGAACTATGGCTACACCTTC. Its translation is CASSHIDRENYGYTF. The chain combines TRBV14 with TRBJ1-2; TRBD1 agrees at 7 bases. Trimming removed 3 bases from V and 2 bases from J; junction bases left unmatched: 6. The CDR3 spans 15 residues. Germline CDR1 is SGHDN and CDR2 is FVKESK. Full variable domain (missing parts from reference TRBV14 and TRBJ1-2): EAGVTQFPSHSVIEKGQTVTLRCDPISGHDNLYWYRRVMGKEIKFLLHFVKESKQDESGMPNNRFLAERTGGTYSTLKVQPAELEDSGVYFCASSHIDRENYGYTFGSGTRLTVV.

The chain combines TRBV19 with TRBJ2-3; maybe TRBD1 (6 bases). Trimming left V 4 bases short and J 5 bases short, with 13 bases between. CDR1 LNHDA and CDR2 SQIVND come from the germline V gene (reference sequence). The CDR3 is 14 residues long. The CDR3 region has the DNA TGTGCCAGTAGTAGGGATCAGGGGAGAGATACGCAGTATTTT. Its translation: CASSRDQGRDTQYF. The full variable domain, in which reference TRBV19 and TRBJ2-3 provide the parts outside the CDR3, is DGGITQSPKYLFRKEGQNVTLSCEQNLNHDAMYWYRQDPGQGLRLIYYSQIVNDFQKGDIAEGYSVSREKKESFPLTVTSAQKNPTAFYLCASSRDQGRDTQYFGPGTRLTVL.